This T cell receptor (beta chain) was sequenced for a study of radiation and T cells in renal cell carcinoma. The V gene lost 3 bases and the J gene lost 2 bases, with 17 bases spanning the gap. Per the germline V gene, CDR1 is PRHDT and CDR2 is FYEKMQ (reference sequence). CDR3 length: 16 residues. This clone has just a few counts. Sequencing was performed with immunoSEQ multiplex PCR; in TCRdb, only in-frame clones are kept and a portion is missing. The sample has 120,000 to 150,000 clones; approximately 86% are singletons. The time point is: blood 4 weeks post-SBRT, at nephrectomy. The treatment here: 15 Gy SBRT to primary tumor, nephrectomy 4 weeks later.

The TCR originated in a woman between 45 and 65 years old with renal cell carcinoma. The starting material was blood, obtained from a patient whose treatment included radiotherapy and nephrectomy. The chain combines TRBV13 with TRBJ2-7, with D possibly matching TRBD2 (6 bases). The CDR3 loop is CASSFAFSGGTYEQYF. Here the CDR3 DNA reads TGTGCCAGCAGCTTCGCCTTTAGCGGTGGGACCTACGAGCAGTACTTC.